The rows below give T cell receptor beta chains drawn from one sample of a study of beta chain features in type 1 diabetes. Only in-frame clones appear in the TCRdb table, and some are missing; sequencing was by immunoSEQ multiplex PCR. Altogether roughly 260,000 clones are present, roughly 22% being singletons, with the ten largest covering less than 0.035%. Sequenced sample: naive CD4+ T cells from blood. All receptors derive from a woman between 40 and 50 years old with type 1 diabetes. Both conserved end residues are part of each CDR3. A D gene is named only where the DNA matches it firmly. A row's size may be missing; if present it is once, few, many or a size class.

D gene,V gene,clone size,J gene,CDR3 length,CDR3 DNA,CDR3 protein
NA,TRBV9,NA,TRBJ2-1,15,TGTGCCAGCAGCGAATTGGAGGGCTTGGACAATGAGCAGTTCTTC,CASSELEGLDNEQFF
NA,TRBV18,few,TRBJ2-7,15,TGTGCCAGCTCACTGGGACAACTTATTTCCTACGAGCAGTACTTC,CASSLGQLISYEQYF
NA,TRBV30,few,TRBJ2-7,12,TGTGCCTGGATCGCTGAGTCCTACGAGCAGTACTTC,CAWIAESYEQYF
NA,TRBV5-4,NA,TRBJ2-5,13,TGTGCCAGCAGCTTGGCCAGAGGAGAGACCCAGTACTTC,CASSLARGETQYF
TRBD1,TRBV7-2,NA,TRBJ1-2,12,TGTGCCGTGACAGGGGGGGACTATGGCTACACCTTC,CAVTGGDYGYTF
NA,TRBV10-3,NA,TRBJ2-7,14,TGTGCCATCAAAGGGGTAGGGGAGGCCTACGAGCAGTACTTC,CAIKGVGEAYEQYF
NA,TRBV25-1,few,TRBJ1-1,15,TGTGCCAGCAGTGACCCACGGGGAGGCGACACTGAAGCTTTCTTT,CASSDPRGGDTEAFF
NA,TRBV30,few,TRBJ2-6,13,TGTGCCCTCGGAGGCTCTGGGGCCAACGTCCTGACTTTC,CALGGSGANVLTF
NA,TRBV2,few,TRBJ1-6,14,TGTGCCAGCAGTGACTGGCAGGGTAATTCACCCCTCCACTTT,CASSDWQGNSPLHF
TRBD1,TRBV2,NA,TRBJ2-1,12,TGTGCCAGCAGTGAGAACAGGGGGAGCGGGTTCTTC,CASSENRGSGFF
NA,TRBV18,NA,TRBJ2-4,13,TGTGCCAGCTCACCCGTCGACGCGGACATTCAGTACTTC,CASSPVDADIQYF
NA,TRBV11-2,NA,TRBJ2-7,12,TGTGCCAGCAGCCACCGACTAGATCGGCAGTACTTC,CASSHRLDRQYF
NA,TRBV5-4,few,TRBJ2-1,16,TGTGCCAGCAGCTTGGCCTGGAGCCTGACCTACAATGAGCAGTTCTTC,CASSLAWSLTYNEQFF
NA,TRBV7-9,NA,TRBJ1-1,13,TGTGCCAGCAGCTTAAACCAGGAAACTGAAGCTTTCTTT,CASSLNQETEAFF
TRBD1,TRBV2,NA,TRBJ2-7,15,TGTGCCAGCATTTTTGGACAGGGAACTTTCTACGAGCAGTACTTC,CASIFGQGTFYEQYF
TRBD2,TRBV5-1,few,TRBJ2-3,16,TGCGCCAGCAGCCCCGGGGTAGCGGGGAGCACAGATACGCAGTATTTT,CASSPGVAGSTDTQYF
NA,TRBV9,once,TRBJ2-1,18,TGTGCCAGCAGCGTGGGGTCGCGGGGGCCTTTCTCCTACAATGAGCAGTTCTTC,CASSVGSRGPFSYNEQFF
TRBD1,TRBV6-5,NA,TRBJ2-4,15,TGTGCCAGCAGTTCCCCCGGGACAGGGAAAAACATTCAGTACTTC,CASSSPGTGKNIQYF
NA,TRBV18,few,TRBJ1-1,13,TGTGCCAGCTCATGGGACACGGACACTGAAGCTTTCTTT,CASSWDTDTEAFF
NA,TRBV18,NA,TRBJ1-1,13,TGTGCCAGCTCACCAAACACGAACACTGAAGCTTTCTTT,CASSPNTNTEAFF
TRBD2,TRBV7-2,few,TRBJ2-3,16,TGTGCCAGCAGCTCCCGCCTGGATACTAGCGGCGATACGCAGTATTTT,CASSSRLDTSGDTQYF
NA,TRBV9,NA,TRBJ2-1,15,TGTGCCAGCAGGTCGGGCGGGATTTTCTACAATGAGCAGTTCTTC,CASRSGGIFYNEQFF
TRBD2,TRBV4-3,NA,TRBJ2-5,15,TGCGCCAGCAGCCAAGAAGGACTAGCAACGGAGACCCAGTACTTC,CASSQEGLATETQYF
NA,TRBV4-2,once,TRBJ2-5,12,TGTGCCAGCAGCCAAAGTCGGGAGACCCAGTACTTC,CASSQSRETQYF
NA,TRBV5-1,few,TRBJ2-7,14,TGCGCCAGCAGCTTCTCGGGCGGGCACTACGAGCAGTACTTC,CASSFSGGHYEQYF
NA,TRBV4-2,NA,TRBJ1-3,15,TGTGCCAGCAGCCTATCGACAGGCCCCGGGAACACCATATATTTT,CASSLSTGPGNTIYF
NA,TRBV29-1,few,TRBJ2-3,15,TGCAGCGCGAGACGACACCCGAGCCCCACAGATACGCAGTATTTT,CSARRHPSPTDTQYF
TRBD1,TRBV7-9,NA,TRBJ2-1,13,TGTGCCAGCAGCTCCGACAGGGACACTGAGCAGTTCTTC,CASSSDRDTEQFF
NA,TRBV5-4,NA,TRBJ1-2,15,TGTGCCAGCAGCTTCAACAGTAAAGCTAACTATGGCTACACCTTC,CASSFNSKANYGYTF
TRBD1,TRBV5-4,few,TRBJ2-7,14,TGTGCCAGCAGCTCCGACAGGGCCCCCTACGAGCAGTACTTC,CASSSDRAPYEQYF
TRBD1,TRBV30,NA,TRBJ2-5,14,TGTGCCTGGACCCGACAGGGGAGCCAAGAGACCCAGTACTTC,CAWTRQGSQETQYF
NA,TRBV7-2,NA,TRBJ2-5,13,TGTGCCAGCAGCCCGGGACACAGGGAGACCCAGTACTTC,CASSPGHRETQYF
NA,TRBV29-1,NA,TRBJ1-2,13,TGCAGCGTCCACAGGGCCCGGGACTATGGCTACACCTTC,CSVHRARDYGYTF
TRBD2,TRBV7-9,NA,TRBJ2-1,15,TGTGCCAGCAGCCCCAGAGGGACTAGTGACAATGAGCAGTTCTTC,CASSPRGTSDNEQFF
NA,TRBV6-5,once,TRBJ1-4,13,TGTGCCAGCAGCCGTGGACAAGGCGAAAAACTGTTTTTT,CASSRGQGEKLFF
TRBD1,TRBV2,NA,TRBJ1-2,14,TGTGCCAGCAGTGGGACAGGAGGCAACTATGGCTACACCTTC,CASSGTGGNYGYTF
TRBD1,TRBV20-1,few,TRBJ2-7,11,TGCAGTGCCACAGGGGGCTACGAGCAGTACTTC,CSATGGYEQYF
NA,TRBV5-6,few,TRBJ2-7,13,TGTGCCAGCAGCTTCTCCAGGGGGGATGAGCAGTACTTC,CASSFSRGDEQYF
NA,TRBV28,few,TRBJ1-2,11,TGTGCCAGCAGTTTCTCAGGGGGCTACACCTTC,CASSFSGGYTF
TRBD1,TRBV15,NA,TRBJ2-3,15,TGTGCCACCAGCAGAGGACAGGGGGTTATCGATACGCAGTATTTT,CATSRGQGVIDTQYF
TRBD1,TRBV7-3,NA,TRBJ2-7,15,TGTGCCAGCAGCAGGGGGACAGGGACCCCCTACGAGCAGTACTTC,CASSRGTGTPYEQYF